This passage covers 14 T cell receptor beta chains from one sample sequenced in a study of TIL therapy for anti-PD-1-resistant metastatic lung cancer. Documented time point: pre-treatment sample, taken before nivolumab and TIL therapy. The tumor samples were excised metastases, mostly pleural nodules or supraclavicular lymph nodes. Sequencing used immunoSEQ v3. Clones were read by immunoSEQ multiplex PCR, and TCRdb kept only the in-frame ones, dropping some. The sample has 45,000 to 60,000 clones; 70% to 85% are singletons. The source material was tumor tissue, sampled at baseline. These TCRs come from a person aged 25 to 80 with non-small cell lung cancer.

The chain combines TRBV2 with TRBJ2-1; possibly TRBD1 or TRBD2 for D (5 bases each). The ends were cut back, 6 bases at V and 5 bases at J, with 11 bases in the middle. The CDR3 is 13 residues long. Germline V gene sequence: CDR1 SNHLY, CDR2 FYNNEI. In nucleotides, the CDR3 is TGTGCCAGCAGCCGGGACGGTAACAATGAGCAGTTCTTC. Protein: CASSRDGNNEQFF.

There are a few counts of this clone. The chain carries TRBV7-9 and TRBJ2-5, with no clear D. CDR1 is SEHNR and CDR2 is FQNEAQ in the germline V gene (reference sequence). This CDR3 spans 12 amino acids. V was shortened by 3 bases and J by 7 bases, with 9 bases between the two germline ends. The DNA for the CDR3 is TGTGCCAGCAGCTTGCCCCTGGGGACCCAGTACTTC. It codes for CASSLPLGTQYF.

This clone has just a few counts. CDR3 protein: CASSPDLGNYGYTF. CDR3 nucleotides: TGTGCCAGCAGCCCCGACTTAGGGAACTATGGCTACACCTTC. The chain recombines TRBV6-5 with TRBJ1-2; D unclear. CDR3 size: 14 residues. CDR1 and CDR2 (germline): MNHEY, SVGAGI. Trimming took 6 bases from V and 2 from J, leaving 13 bases between them.

The gene calls are TRBV9 and TRBJ2-7, with 11 bases fitting TRBD2. Germline V gene lookup returns CDR1 SGDLS and CDR2 YYNGEE. Trimming removed 0 bases from V and 0 bases from J; junction bases left unmatched: 2. The CDR3 sequence is 16 residues long. The CDR3 DNA is TGTGCCAGCAGCGTAGCGGGGACTAGCGGCTCCTACGAGCAGTACTTC. It is translated as CASSVAGTSGSYEQYF.

The chain couples TRBV28 to TRBJ2-2, with 9 bases that match TRBD2. Germline CDR1 MDHEN, CDR2 SYDVKM. This CDR3 is 16 amino acids long. The V and J ends lost 9 bases and 1 base, in that order; junction bases with no gene match: 9. In DNA form, the CDR3 reads TGTGCCAGTCAGAGCGGGAGGTATGGGAACACCGGGGAGCTGTTTTTT. This gives the protein CASQSGRYGNTGELFF.

The chain combines TRBV25-1 with TRBJ1-1, with D tentatively TRBD1 (6 bases). The CDR3 contains 18 residues. CDR1 MGHDK and CDR2 SYGVNS come from the germline V gene. The V gene lost 4 bases and the J gene lost 1 base, with 22 bases spanning the gap. CDR3 DNA sequence: TGTGCCAGCAGTGCGGACATTGGGGGACACCTGAGGAACACTGAAGCTTTCTTT. This translates into CASSADIGGHLRNTEAFF.

This rearrangement joins TRBV19 to TRBJ1-2, with 7 bases that match TRBD1. Per germline, CDR1 LNHDA and CDR2 SQIVND (reference sequence). J lost 6 bases, V lost 6 bases, and 7 bases had no gene match. The CDR3 loop spans 13 amino acids. CDR3 DNA: TGTGCCAGTAGGCTTACAGGGGATCATGGCTACACCTTC. Encoded protein: CASRLTGDHGYTF.

The chain uses TRBV6-6 and TRBJ2-5; D uncertain. V shed 2 bases and J shed 6 bases, with 4 bases lying between them. The germline gives CDR1 MNHNY, CDR2 SVGAGI (reference sequence). CDR3 length: 11 residues. CDR3 nucleotide sequence: TGTGCCAGCAGTTACAGTAAGACCCAGTACTTC. Translation gives CASSYSKTQYF.

V usage is TRBV10-3 and J usage is TRBJ2-5; TRBD2 agrees at 10 bases. Trimming at V came to 3 bases and at J to 5 bases, leaving 9 bases not matched to a gene. Germline V lookup: CDR1 ENHRY, CDR2 SYGVKD. The CDR3 is made up of 16 amino acids. CDR3: CAISDSSSGSAETQYF. The CDR3 DNA sequence: TGTGCCATCAGTGATTCTTCTAGCGGGAGTGCGGAGACCCAGTACTTC.

The CDR3, as DNA: TGTGCCAGCAGCCCTGCGCGGGAGCAGTACTTC. Translated: CASSPAREQYF. The chain combines TRBV7-2 with TRBJ2-7, with D unresolved. Trimming stripped 5 bases from V and 7 bases from J, with 9 bases between. The CDR3 consists of 11 residues. Germline CDR1 is SGHTA and CDR2 is FQGNSA.

The J gene is TRBJ2-7, the V gene TRBV10-3; the match to TRBD2 covers 9 bases. After removal of 2 bases from V and 7 bases from J, the junction contained 6 bases not matched to a gene. CDR1 ENHRY and CDR2 SYGVKD come from the germline V gene. This CDR3 is 14 amino acids long. The CDR3 loop is CAISEPSGTGEQYF. In DNA, the CDR3 is TGTGCCATCAGTGAGCCTAGCGGGACTGGGGAGCAGTACTTC.

This clone was seen only once. The gene calls are TRBV27 and TRBJ2-6, with no clear D. Trimming stripped 0 bases from V and 0 bases from J, with 9 bases between. Germline CDR1 MNHEY, CDR2 SMNVEV (reference sequence). CDR3 length: 17 residues. The CDR3 DNA reads as TGTGCCAGCAGTTTATCCCGCAGCCTCTCTGGGGCCAACGTCCTGACTTTC. Its protein is CASSLSRSLSGANVLTF.

The V call is TRBV2, the J call TRBJ2-1, with D hard to call. The CDR3 sequence is 13 residues long. Trimming cost V 9 bases and J 7 bases, with 16 bases left between them. Germline CDR1 SNHLY, CDR2 FYNNEI. The CDR3 reads CASSSKVGNEQFF. DNA of the CDR3: TGTGCCAGTTCTTCCAAGGTCGGAAATGAGCAGTTCTTC.

This clone was counted a single time. The DNA of the CDR3 is TGCGCCAGCAGCCAAGGCTACGGCTCTGGAAACACCATATATTTT. The encoded protein is CASSQGYGSGNTIYF. The chain recombines TRBV4-1 with TRBJ1-3, with D unresolved. In germline, CDR1 is MGHRA, CDR2 YSYEKL. V dropped 1 base and J dropped 0 bases, with 7 bases sitting between them. The CDR3 is made up of 15 amino acids.